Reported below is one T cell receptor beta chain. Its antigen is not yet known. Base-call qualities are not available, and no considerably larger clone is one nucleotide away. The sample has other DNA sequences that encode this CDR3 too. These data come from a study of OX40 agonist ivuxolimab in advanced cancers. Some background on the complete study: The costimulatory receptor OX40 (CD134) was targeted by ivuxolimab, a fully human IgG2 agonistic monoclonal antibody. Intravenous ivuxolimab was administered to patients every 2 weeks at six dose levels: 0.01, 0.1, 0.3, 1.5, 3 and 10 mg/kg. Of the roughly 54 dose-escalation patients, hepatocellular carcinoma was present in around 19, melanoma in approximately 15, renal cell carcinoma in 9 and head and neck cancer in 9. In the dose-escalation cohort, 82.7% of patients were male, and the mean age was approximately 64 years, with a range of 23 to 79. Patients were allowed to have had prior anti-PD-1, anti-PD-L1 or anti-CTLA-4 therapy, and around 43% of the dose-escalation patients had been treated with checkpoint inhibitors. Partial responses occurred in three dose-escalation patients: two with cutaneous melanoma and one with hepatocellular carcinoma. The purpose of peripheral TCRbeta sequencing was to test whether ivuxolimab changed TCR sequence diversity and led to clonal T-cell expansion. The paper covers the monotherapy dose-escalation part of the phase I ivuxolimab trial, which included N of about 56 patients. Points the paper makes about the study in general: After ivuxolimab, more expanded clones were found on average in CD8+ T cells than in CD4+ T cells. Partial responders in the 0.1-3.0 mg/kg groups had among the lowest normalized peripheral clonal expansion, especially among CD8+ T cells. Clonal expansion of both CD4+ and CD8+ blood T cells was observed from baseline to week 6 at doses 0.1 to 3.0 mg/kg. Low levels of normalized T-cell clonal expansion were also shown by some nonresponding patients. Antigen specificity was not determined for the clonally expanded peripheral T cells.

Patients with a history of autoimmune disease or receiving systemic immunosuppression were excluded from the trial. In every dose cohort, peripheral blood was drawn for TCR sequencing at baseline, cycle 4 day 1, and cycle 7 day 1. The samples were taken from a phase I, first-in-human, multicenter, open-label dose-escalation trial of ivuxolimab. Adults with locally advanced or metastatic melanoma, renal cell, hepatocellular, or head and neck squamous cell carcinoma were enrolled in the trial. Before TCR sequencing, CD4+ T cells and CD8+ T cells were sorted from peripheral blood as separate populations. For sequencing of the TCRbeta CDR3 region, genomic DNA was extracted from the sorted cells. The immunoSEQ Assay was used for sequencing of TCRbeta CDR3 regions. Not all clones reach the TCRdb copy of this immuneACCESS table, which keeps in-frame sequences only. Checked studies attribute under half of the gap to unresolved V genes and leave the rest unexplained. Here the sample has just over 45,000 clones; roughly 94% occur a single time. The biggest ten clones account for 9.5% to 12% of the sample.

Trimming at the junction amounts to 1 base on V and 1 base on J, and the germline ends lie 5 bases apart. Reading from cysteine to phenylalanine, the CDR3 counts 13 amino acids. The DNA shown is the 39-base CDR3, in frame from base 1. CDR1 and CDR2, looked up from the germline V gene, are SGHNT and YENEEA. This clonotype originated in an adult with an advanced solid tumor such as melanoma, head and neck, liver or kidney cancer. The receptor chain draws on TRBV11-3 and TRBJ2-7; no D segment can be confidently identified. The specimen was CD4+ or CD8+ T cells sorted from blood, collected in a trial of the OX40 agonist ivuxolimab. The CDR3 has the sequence CASSLGSSYEQYF. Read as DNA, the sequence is TGTGCCAGCAGCTTAGGCAGTTCCTACGAGCAGTACTTC.